This record concerns one T cell receptor (beta chain) sequence. Its antigen is currently unknown. This specimen comes from a study of cytomegalovirus exposure and HLA in healthy donors. About the research overall: Among the 398 donors who were genotyped, about 80% fell in the genetic ancestry cluster that is associated with self-reported Caucasian donors.

Study-wide results and caveats: Sequences of the TCR beta chain were said to predict the HLA-A and HLA-B alleles of most subjects accurately.

The CDR3 runs 15 residues. Germline trimming cut 6 bases from V and 4 bases from J; bases unmatched to any gene: 5. CDR1 and CDR2 from the germline V gene are SNHLY and FYNNEI. The PCR made use of 60 Vbeta and 13 Jbeta primers. Profiling relied on immunoSEQ multiplex PCR, and the TCRdb table lists in-frame clones only, not all of them. The sample records 170,000 or so clones, over 60% being singletons. The TCR sequence derives from a woman aged 25 to 39 in good health and CMV-seronegative. This chain joins TRBV2 and TRBJ2-1; 11 nucleotides match TRBD2. The sample taken for sequencing was PBMCs. The CDR3 DNA follows: TGTGCCAGCAGCCCACTAGCGGGGGCTTACAATGAGCAGTTCTTC. It translates to CASSPLAGAYNEQFF.